Sequencing of this T cell receptor beta chain was carried out in a study of T-cell memory formation after mild COVID-19. This CDR3 is 16 amino acids long. Germline CDR1 and CDR2: KGHSH and LQKENI. Deletions cut 1 base from V and 2 bases from J, with 15 bases between. Sample barcodes and UMIs were carried by the TCR alpha and TCR beta cDNA libraries that 5'RACE generated with constant-segment primers. MiXCR, run by TCRdb on the 5' RACE reads, gives a single entry per CDR3 protein. This sample has 410,000 or so distinct CDR3 sequences, with less than 25% found just once. Comments on this clonotype: Its antigen is not known.

Study-wide results and caveats: Later expanders leaned CD4+, whereas clones that contracted between day 15 and 85 were balanced CD4/CD8. Researchers report contracting CD4+ clones mostly in CM and EM, with CD8+ clones in EMRA. Second-wave clones reaching peak frequency on day 37 lacked confirmed SARS-CoV-2 specificity.

V is TRBV18 and J is TRBJ2-7; D is possibly TRBD1 or TRBD2 (5 bases each). The origin of this receptor is an adult woman who had mild COVID-19 (a few samples of this study predate the infection). Cell type and time point are not known. The source material was PBMCs or a T cell subset sorted from them (not recorded which). The CDR3 nucleotides are TGTGCCAGCTCACCACTTCCAGATCTGGGGGCCTACGAGCAGTACTTC. As protein: CASSPLPDLGAYEQYF.